Listed below are T cell receptor beta chains from one sample, sequenced in a study of T cell responses to AZD1222 COVID-19 vaccine. TCRdb's table, derived via immunoSEQ multiplex PCR, lists solely in-frame clones and lacks some. The table has about 170,000 clones, more than 90% seen once; the top ten hold roughly 1.5%. The sample in question was peripheral blood, obtained on day 0 of AZD1222 vaccination. The receptors shown here come from an adult in good health. The CDR3 runs from the conserved cysteine through the conserved F or W. A D gene is named only where the DNA matches it firmly. Part of the rows lack a size; the others show once, few, many or a class for expanded clones.

D	J	V	length	size	DNA	CDR3
TRBD2	TRBJ2-7	TRBV5-8	15	.	TGTGCCAGCAGCCCCCTCCGACTAGCGGGACATGAGCAGTACTTC	CASSPLRLAGHEQYF
.	TRBJ1-2	TRBV6-5	14	.	TGTGCCAGCAGTTATGTGGGCTTCGACTATGGCTACACCTTC	CASSYVGFDYGYTF
.	TRBJ1-2	TRBV5-4	14	.	TGTGCCAGCAGCTTGGTACAGGCGTCCTATGGCTACACCTTC	CASSLVQASYGYTF
TRBD1	TRBJ1-1	TRBV15	19	.	TGTGCCACCAGCACAAACCCCGGACAGGTAGTGGGTAGGAGCACTGAAGCTTTCTTT	CATSTNPGQVVGRSTEAFF
.	TRBJ2-1	TRBV6-5	11	.	TGTGCCAGCGGAACAAACCGGGAGCAGTTCTTC	CASGTNREQFF
TRBD1	TRBJ1-1	TRBV18	15	once	TGTGCCAGCTCACCGATTAGCCAGGGGGTCACTGAAGCTTTCTTT	CASSPISQGVTEAFF
.	TRBJ1-1	TRBV28	11	few	TGTGCCAGCAGGGAGTACACTGAAGCTTTCTTT	CASREYTEAFF
.	TRBJ1-2	TRBV5-4	14	.	TGTGCCAGCAGCCAACCTACAGGGAGGGAGGGCTACACCTTC	CASSQPTGREGYTF
.	TRBJ1-5	TRBV5-5	15	.	TGTGCCAGCAGCTACGGGACAACAAGCAATCAGCCCCAGCATTTT	CASSYGTTSNQPQHF
.	TRBJ1-2	TRBV7-2	14	.	TGTGCCAGCAGCCGGTCGACCCAAAACTATGGCTACACCTTC	CASSRSTQNYGYTF
.	TRBJ1-6	TRBV24-1	15	.	TGTGCCACCATACGGAAGTGGTACTATAATTCACCCCTCCACTTT	CATIRKWYYNSPLHF
.	TRBJ2-1	TRBV29-1	16	once	TGCAGCGTTGAAGATGGTTCGGGACTCCGCGACAATGAGCAGTTCTTC	CSVEDGSGLRDNEQFF
.	TRBJ2-3	TRBV7-9	14	.	TGTGCCAGCAGCTCCAGTAGAATCACAGATACGCAGTATTTT	CASSSSRITDTQYF
.	TRBJ1-3	TRBV9	15	.	TGTGCCAGCAGCGTTGGCCGACGCTCTGGAAACACCATATATTTT	CASSVGRRSGNTIYF
TRBD2	TRBJ2-7	TRBV9	14	.	TGTGCCAGCAGCGCGGGGGGGACTCACTACGAGCAGTACTTC	CASSAGGTHYEQYF
.	TRBJ1-6	TRBV12-3/TRBV12-4	13	.	TGTGCCAGCAAGGTCGATTATCTTTCACCCCTCCACTTT	CASKVDYLSPLHF
.	TRBJ1-5	TRBV30	15	.	TGTGCCTGGAGTGCAACCGTGAATAGCAATCAGCCCCAGCATTTT	CAWSATVNSNQPQHF
TRBD2	TRBJ2-3	TRBV29-1	13	.	TGCAGTACAGGAGCGGGGTACACAGATACGCAGTATTTT	CSTGAGYTDTQYF
.	TRBJ2-1	TRBV11-2	15	.	TGTGCCAGCAGCTTAGACAGGGTTTCCTACAATGAGCAGTTCTTC	CASSLDRVSYNEQFF
.	TRBJ2-3	TRBV27	18	.	TGTGCCAGCAGTTTGACCCCTTTCGACGTGATTAGCACAGATACGCAGTATTTT	CASSLTPFDVISTDTQYF
TRBD1	TRBJ2-7	TRBV9	13	.	TGTGCCAGCAGCGTCGACAGGGGTTACGAGCAGTACTTC	CASSVDRGYEQYF
.	TRBJ2-3	TRBV9	15	.	TGTGCCAGCAGCGTAGAGTCTAGAAGCACAGATACGCAGTATTTT	CASSVESRSTDTQYF
TRBD1	TRBJ2-1	TRBV29-1	13	.	TGCAGCTCTGACAGGGGTTCATACAATGAGCAGTTCTTC	CSSDRGSYNEQFF
TRBD1	TRBJ1-2	TRBV6-1	14	.	TGTGCCAGCAGTGAAATGCGGACAGGCCTCGGTTACACCTTC	CASSEMRTGLGYTF
.	TRBJ1-2	TRBV2	12	.	TGTGCCAGCTCACTCCTGGACTATGGCTACACCTTC	CASSLLDYGYTF
.	TRBJ1-3	TRBV2	16	.	TGTGCCAGCAGTGAGGGCTCGGTCGCCCTTGGAAACACCATATATTTT	CASSEGSVALGNTIYF
.	TRBJ1-5	TRBV10-1	16	once	TGCGCCAGCTCTTCAGGAGGCCCCGGTAGCAATCAGCCCCAGCATTTT	CASSSGGPGSNQPQHF
.	TRBJ1-1	TRBV6-2/TRBV6-3	13	.	TGTGCCAGCAGTGGGTTTTTGAACACTGAAGCTTTCTTT	CASSGFLNTEAFF
.	TRBJ2-1	TRBV27	13	.	TGTGCCAGCAGTTTACAAATTTGGAATGAGCAGTTCTTC	CASSLQIWNEQFF
TRBD1	TRBJ1-1	TRBV18	14	.	TGTGCCAGCTCACGGGACAGGGGGTTCACTGAAGCTTTCTTT	CASSRDRGFTEAFF
TRBD1	TRBJ1-2	TRBV5-1	18	once	TGCGCCAGCAGCTTGGGTACAGGGGCCCCGATTTCGTGGAGCGGCTACACCTTC	CASSLGTGAPISWSGYTF
TRBD2	TRBJ2-3	TRBV2	14	.	TGTGCCAGCAGCCAATCGGGGGGTCAAGATACGCAGTATTTT	CASSQSGGQDTQYF
.	TRBJ1-3	TRBV12-3/TRBV12-4	13	.	TGTGCCAGCAGTTTAGACAGCCGGAACACCATATATTTT	CASSLDSRNTIYF
TRBD1	TRBJ1-4	TRBV7-2	13	.	TGTGCCAGCAGCTTACAGGGGGTTGAAAAACTGTTTTTT	CASSLQGVEKLFF
.	TRBJ2-2	TRBV9	16	few	TGTGCCAGCAGCGGATCAGCCCAGGGGCGCACCGGGGAGCTGTTTTTT	CASSGSAQGRTGELFF
.	TRBJ1-4	TRBV7-6	15	few	TGTGCCAGCAGCCAGCGGGGGGAATTGAATGAAAAACTGTTTTTT	CASSQRGELNEKLFF
.	TRBJ1-2	TRBV9	15	.	TGTGCCAGCAGCGTAGATGCAGGGGAGGGCTACGGCTACACCTTC	CASSVDAGEGYGYTF
.	TRBJ1-6	TRBV10-1	14	.	TGCGCCAGCAGTGAGGAGGGTGCGAATTCACCCCTCCACTTT	CASSEEGANSPLHF